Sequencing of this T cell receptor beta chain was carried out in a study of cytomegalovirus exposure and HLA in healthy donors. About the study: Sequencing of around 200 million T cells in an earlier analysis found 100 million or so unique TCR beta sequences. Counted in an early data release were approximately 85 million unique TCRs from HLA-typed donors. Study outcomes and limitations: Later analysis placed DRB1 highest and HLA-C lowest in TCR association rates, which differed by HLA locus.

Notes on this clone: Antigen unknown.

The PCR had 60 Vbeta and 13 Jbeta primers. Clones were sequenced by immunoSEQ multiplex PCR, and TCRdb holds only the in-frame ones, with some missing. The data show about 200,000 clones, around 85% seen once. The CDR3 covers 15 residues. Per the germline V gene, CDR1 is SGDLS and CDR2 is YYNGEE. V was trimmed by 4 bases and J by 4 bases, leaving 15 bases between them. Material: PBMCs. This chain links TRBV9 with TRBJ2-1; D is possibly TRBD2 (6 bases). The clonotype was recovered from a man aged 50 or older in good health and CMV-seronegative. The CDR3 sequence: CASSKTGLKYNEQFF. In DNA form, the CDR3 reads TGTGCCAGCAGCAAAACGGGACTGAAATACAATGAGCAGTTCTTC.